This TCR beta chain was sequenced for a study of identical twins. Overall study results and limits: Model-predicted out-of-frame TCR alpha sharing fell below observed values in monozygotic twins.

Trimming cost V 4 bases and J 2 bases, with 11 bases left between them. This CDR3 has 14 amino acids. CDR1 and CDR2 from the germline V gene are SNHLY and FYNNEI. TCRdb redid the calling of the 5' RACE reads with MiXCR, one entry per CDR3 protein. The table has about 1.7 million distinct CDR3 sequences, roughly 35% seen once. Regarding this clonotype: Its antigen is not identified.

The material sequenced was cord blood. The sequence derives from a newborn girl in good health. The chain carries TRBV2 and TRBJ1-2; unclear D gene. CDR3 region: CASSVDSANYGYTF. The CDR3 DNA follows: TGTGCCAGCAGTGTTGACTCTGCGAACTATGGCTACACCTTC.